Sequencing of this T cell receptor (beta chain) was carried out in a study of tumor-infiltrating lymphocytes in oesophageal squamous cell carcinoma. By sample fraction, this clonotype is medium-sized (0.01 to 0.1%). From the PCR reads, TCRdb called clonotypes with MiXCR, one entry per CDR3 protein. The sample consists of around 6,200 distinct CDR3 sequences, roughly 15% of them appearing once. Material for sequencing was esophageal tumor tissue. The sequence was collected from a male donor with esophageal squamous cell carcinoma.

In nucleotides, the CDR3 is TGTGCCACCAGTGATTCGAGGGGGCTACGGCAAGAGACCCAGTACTTC. Amino acid sequence: CATSDSRGLRQETQYF. The genes are TRBV24-1 and TRBJ2-5; 7 bases are shared with TRBD1. Unmatched junction bases numbered 7, after V lost 2 bases and J lost 2 bases. This CDR3 contains 16 residues. Germline lookup yields CDR1 KGHDR and CDR2 SFDVKD.